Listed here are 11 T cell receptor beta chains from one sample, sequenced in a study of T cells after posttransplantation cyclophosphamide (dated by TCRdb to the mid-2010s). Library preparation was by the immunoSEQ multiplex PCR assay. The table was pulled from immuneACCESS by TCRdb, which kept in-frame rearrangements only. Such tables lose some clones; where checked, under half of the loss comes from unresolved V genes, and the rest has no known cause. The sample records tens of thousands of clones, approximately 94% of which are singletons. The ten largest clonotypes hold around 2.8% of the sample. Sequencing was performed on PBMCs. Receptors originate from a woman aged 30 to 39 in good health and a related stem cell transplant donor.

In DNA form, the CDR3 reads TGTGCCAGCAGCCCAACTACCCCCTCCTATGGCTACACCTTC. Protein: CASSPTTPSYGYTF. The chain joins TRBV7-9 to TRBJ1-2; D is unclear. CDR1 is SEHNR, CDR2 FQNEAQ, per germline (reference sequence). This CDR3 is 14 amino acids long. V was shortened by 5 bases and J by 4 bases, with 14 bases between the two germline ends.

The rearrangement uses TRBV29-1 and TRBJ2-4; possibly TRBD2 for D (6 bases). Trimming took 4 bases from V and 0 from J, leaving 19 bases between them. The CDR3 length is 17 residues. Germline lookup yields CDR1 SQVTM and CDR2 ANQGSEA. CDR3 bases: TGCAGCGTTGTGGGGGGTGGTGGGCGGCTAGCCAAAAACATTCAGTACTTC. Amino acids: CSVVGGGGRLAKNIQYF.

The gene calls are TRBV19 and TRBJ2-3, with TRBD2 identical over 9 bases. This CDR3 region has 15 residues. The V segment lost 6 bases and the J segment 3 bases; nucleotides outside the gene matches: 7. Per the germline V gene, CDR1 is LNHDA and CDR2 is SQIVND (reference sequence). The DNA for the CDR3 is TGTGCCAGTAGCCTGGAGGGACTAGCAACAGATACGCAGTATTTT. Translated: CASSLEGLATDTQYF.

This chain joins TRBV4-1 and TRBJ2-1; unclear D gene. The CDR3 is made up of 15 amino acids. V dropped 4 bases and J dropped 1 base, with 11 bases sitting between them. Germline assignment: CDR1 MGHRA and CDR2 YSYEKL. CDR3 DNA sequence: TGCGCCAGCAGCCTCCCGACGGGTTCCTACAATGAGCAGTTCTTC. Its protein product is CASSLPTGSYNEQFF.

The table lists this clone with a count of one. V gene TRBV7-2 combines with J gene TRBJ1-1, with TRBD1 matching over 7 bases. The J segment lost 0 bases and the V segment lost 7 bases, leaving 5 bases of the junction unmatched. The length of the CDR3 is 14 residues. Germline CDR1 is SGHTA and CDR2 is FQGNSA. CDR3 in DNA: TGTGCCAGCACCCCGACAGGGATGAACACTGAAGCTTTCTTT. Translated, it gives CASTPTGMNTEAFF.

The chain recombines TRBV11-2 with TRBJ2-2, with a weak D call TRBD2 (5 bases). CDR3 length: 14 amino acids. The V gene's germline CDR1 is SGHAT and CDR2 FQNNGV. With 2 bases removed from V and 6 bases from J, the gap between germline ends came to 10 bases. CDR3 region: CASSLRTGAGELFF. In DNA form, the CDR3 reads TGTGCCAGCAGCTTAAGGACTGGGGCCGGGGAGCTGTTTTTT.

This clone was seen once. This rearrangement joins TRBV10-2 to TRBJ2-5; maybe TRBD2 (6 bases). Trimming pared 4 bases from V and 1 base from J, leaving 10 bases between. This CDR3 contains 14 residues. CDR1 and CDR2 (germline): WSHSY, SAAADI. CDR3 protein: CASSVVGSQETQYF. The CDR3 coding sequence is TGCGCCAGCAGTGTGGTCGGGAGCCAAGAGACCCAGTACTTC.

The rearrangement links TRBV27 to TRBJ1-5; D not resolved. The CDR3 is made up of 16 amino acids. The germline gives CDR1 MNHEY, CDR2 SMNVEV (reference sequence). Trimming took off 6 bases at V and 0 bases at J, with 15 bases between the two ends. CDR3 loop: CASSPGGPYSNQPQHF. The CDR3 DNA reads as TGTGCCAGCAGCCCGGGAGGGCCCTATAGCAATCAGCCCCAGCATTTT.

CDR3 bases: TGCGCCAGCAGCCAAGACGGGAGGGGCCAGGGGCGCTACGAGCAGTACTTC. Its protein is CASSQDGRGQGRYEQYF. The J gene is TRBJ2-7, the V gene TRBV4-3; TRBD2 matches 8 bases. This CDR3 is built from 17 residues. Germline loops: CDR1 LGHNA, CDR2 YSLEER. The trim removed 0 bases at V and 3 bases at J, leaving 10 bases unmatched.

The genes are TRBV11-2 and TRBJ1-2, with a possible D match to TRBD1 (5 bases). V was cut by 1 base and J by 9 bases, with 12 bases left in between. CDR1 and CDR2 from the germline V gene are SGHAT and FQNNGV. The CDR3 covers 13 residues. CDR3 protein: CASSLGGTPRYTF. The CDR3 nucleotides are TGTGCCAGCAGCTTAGGAGGGACTCCCCGCTACACCTTC.

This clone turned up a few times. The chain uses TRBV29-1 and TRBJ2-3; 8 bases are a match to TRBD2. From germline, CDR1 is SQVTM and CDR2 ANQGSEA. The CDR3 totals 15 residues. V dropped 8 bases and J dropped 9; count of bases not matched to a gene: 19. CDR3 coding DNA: TGCAGCCCTCTAGTTCCCAGGACTAGCACAGGGACGCAGTATTTT. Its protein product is CSPLVPRTSTGTQYF.